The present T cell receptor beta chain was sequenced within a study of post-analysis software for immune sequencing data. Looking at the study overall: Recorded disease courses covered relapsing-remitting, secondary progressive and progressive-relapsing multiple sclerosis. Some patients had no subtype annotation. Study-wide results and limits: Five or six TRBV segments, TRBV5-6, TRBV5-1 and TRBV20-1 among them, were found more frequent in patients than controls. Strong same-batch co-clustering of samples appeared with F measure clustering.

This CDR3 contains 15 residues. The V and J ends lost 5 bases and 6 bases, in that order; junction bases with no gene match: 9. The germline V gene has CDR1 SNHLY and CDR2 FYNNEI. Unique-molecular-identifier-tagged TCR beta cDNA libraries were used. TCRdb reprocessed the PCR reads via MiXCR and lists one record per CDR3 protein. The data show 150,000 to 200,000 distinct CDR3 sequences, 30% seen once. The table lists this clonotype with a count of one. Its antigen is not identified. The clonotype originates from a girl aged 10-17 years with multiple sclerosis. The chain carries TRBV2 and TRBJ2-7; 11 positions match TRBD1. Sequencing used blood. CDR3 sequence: CASSPPSDRGLEQYF. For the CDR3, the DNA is TGTGCCAGCAGTCCCCCCTCGGACAGGGGGCTCGAGCAGTACTTC.